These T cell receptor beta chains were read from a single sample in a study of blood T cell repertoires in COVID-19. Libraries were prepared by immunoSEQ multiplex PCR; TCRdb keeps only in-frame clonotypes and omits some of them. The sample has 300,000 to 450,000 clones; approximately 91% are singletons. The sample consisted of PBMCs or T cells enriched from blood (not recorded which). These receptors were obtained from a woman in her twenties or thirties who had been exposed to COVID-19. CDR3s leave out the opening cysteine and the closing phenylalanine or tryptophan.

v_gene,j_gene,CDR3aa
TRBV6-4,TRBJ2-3,ASSEGTSGGITTDTQY
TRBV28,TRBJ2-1,ASSILLNNEQF
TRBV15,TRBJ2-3,ATRAGLLPDTQY
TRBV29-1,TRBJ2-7,SVAEGAGLYEQY
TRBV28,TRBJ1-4,ASSSPSGTGGRELF
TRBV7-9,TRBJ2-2,ASSLQATTGELF
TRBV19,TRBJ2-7,ASSTYGTGVGEQY
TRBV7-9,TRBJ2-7,ASSLTLPSGLYEQY
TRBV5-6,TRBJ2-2,ASSQIGRVAGATGELF
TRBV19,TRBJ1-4,ASSIQTSGQFGEKLF
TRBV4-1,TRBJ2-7,ASSHPSREADYEQY
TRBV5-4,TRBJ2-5,ASSLLPRDRDQETQY
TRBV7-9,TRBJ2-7,ASSLYHEQY
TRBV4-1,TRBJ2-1,ASSPPSGSWDEQF
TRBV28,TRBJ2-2,ASSLPGQGPGELF
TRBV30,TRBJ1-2,AWTRRGRKYGYT
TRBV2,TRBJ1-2,ASSKDRVVAYGYT
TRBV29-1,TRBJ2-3,SGRQGNTSTDTQY
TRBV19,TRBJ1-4,ASTSRSTNEKLF
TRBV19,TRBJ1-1,ASSISGNTEAF
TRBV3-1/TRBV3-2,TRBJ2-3,ASSQSGRLSTDTQY
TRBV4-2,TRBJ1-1,ASSQTTRTEAF
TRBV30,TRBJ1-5,AWSGQLNQPQH
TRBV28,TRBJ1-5,ASSLSGANQPQH
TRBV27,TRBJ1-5,ASSIASNQPQH
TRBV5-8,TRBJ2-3,ASSRRGTDTQY
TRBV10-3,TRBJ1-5,AISELGASQPQH
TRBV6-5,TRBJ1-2,ASSGTGPLHGYT
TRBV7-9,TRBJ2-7,ASSSPGTGGYEQY
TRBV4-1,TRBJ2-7,ASSQVAYEQY
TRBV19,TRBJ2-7,ASRSPGVSSYEQY
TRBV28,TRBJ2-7,ASFRDYPTFDEQY
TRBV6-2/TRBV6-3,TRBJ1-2,ASSPMGGQGANGYT
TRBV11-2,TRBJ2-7,ASSLSPASRYEQY
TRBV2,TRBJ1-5,ASTFYSNQPQH
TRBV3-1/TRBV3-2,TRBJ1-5,ASSLGQGSNQPQH